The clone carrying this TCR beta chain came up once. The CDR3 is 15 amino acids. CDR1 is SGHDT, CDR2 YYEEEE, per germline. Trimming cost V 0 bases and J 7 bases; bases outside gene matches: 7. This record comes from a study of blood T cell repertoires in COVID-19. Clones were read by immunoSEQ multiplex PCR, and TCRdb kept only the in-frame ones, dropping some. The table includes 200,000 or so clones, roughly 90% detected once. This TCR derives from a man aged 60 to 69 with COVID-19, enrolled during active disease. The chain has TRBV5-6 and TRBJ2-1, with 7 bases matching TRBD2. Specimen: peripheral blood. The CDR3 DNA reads TGTGCCAGCAGCTTGGCTGGCGGGAGTAGGAATGAGCAGTTCTTC. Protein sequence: CASSLAGGSRNEQFF.